The 30 T cell receptor beta chains below come from one sample, sequenced in a study of blood T cell repertoires in COVID-19 (dated by TCRdb to between 2020 and 2021). Library preparation used the immunoSEQ multiplex PCR assay. TCRdb obtained this table from immuneACCESS and retained in-frame rearrangements with V and J assigned. These tables miss some clones; where compared with another copy, unresolved V genes account for less than half of the shortfall, and the remainder is unexplained. The sample contains approximately 160,000 clones, about 85% of them found a single time. The ten most abundant clones make up approximately 1.2% of the sample. The specimen sequenced was peripheral blood. These receptors were obtained from a man aged 55 to 70 who had recovered from COVID-19.

V and J are TRBV25-1 and TRBJ2-7; D unclear. Germline CDR1 reads MGHDK; CDR2 reads SYGVNS. Trimming removed 1 base at V and 2 bases at J, with 6 bases between. CDR3 length: 13 amino acids. The CDR3 DNA sequence: TGTGCCAGCAGTGAATTCGGTACCTACGAGCAGTACTTC. Translation: CASSEFGTYEQYF.

This clone was recorded once. This chain joins TRBV2 and TRBJ2-5; 9 bases map to TRBD2. The V and J ends lost 1 base and 3 bases, in that order; junction bases with no gene match: 6. There are 16 residues in the CDR3. Germline V CDR1 and CDR2: SNHLY, FYNNEI. The CDR3, as DNA: TGTGCCAGCAGTGAAGGAATAGGGACTAGCAAAGAGACCCAGTACTTC. Its translation is CASSEGIGTSKETQYF.

The chain joins TRBV6-5 to TRBJ1-1, with D tentatively TRBD1 (5 bases). The V gene's germline CDR1 is MNHEY and CDR2 SVGAGI. This CDR3 has 15 residues. The germline V and J ends were trimmed by 6 bases and 2 bases, with 16 bases remaining between them. The CDR3 DNA reads as TGTGCCAGCAGCCCCCAAACAGGCTCAAACACTGAAGCTTTCTTT. It is translated as CASSPQTGSNTEAFF.

This chain connects TRBV24-1 to TRBJ1-2, with a possible D match to TRBD1 (6 bases). Trimming removed 8 bases from V and 2 bases from J, with 17 bases in between. CDR1 is KGHDR and CDR2 is SFDVKD in the germline V gene. The CDR3 runs 15 residues. CDR3 coding DNA: TGTGCCACCAACCAAGACAGGTCGCTCAACTATGGCTACACCTTC. This gives the protein CATNQDRSLNYGYTF.

The chain employs TRBV4-2 and TRBJ1-1, with 7 bases aligning to TRBD1. The CDR3 is made up of 15 amino acids. From germline, CDR1 is LGHNA and CDR2 YNFKEQ. V lost 4 bases to trimming and J lost 2 bases; unmatched junction nucleotides: 7. CDR3 residues: CASSRGGQVNTEAFF. The CDR3, as DNA: TGTGCCAGCAGCCGGGGTGGACAGGTTAACACTGAAGCTTTCTTT.

The chain recombines TRBV5-1 with TRBJ2-1; TRBD1 is a possible D gene (6 bases). V was pared by 4 bases and J by 1 base, with 12 bases between. Germline-derived CDR1 and CDR2 are SGHRS and YFSETQ. The CDR3 runs 15 residues. As DNA, the CDR3 is TGCGCCAGCAGCCTTATGGACAGTTCCTACAATGAGCAGTTCTTC. Translated: CASSLMDSSYNEQFF.

The J gene is TRBJ1-5, the V gene TRBV10-3; no clear D. The CDR3 consists of 16 residues. Trimming took 3 bases from V and 0 from J, leaving 12 bases between them. The germline gives CDR1 ENHRY, CDR2 SYGVKD. CDR3 nucleotides: TGTGCCATCAGTGATAGCTCGGGGTATAGCAATCAGCCCCAGCATTTT. This sequence encodes CAISDSSGYSNQPQHF.

This chain links TRBV9 with TRBJ2-7; 8 bases line up with TRBD1. Germline V gives CDR1 SGDLS, CDR2 YYNGEE. This CDR3 contains 14 residues. The junction had 5 bases not matched to a gene; V was cut back by 0 bases and J by 6 bases. The chain's CDR3 is CASSVEQGGSEQYF. Here the CDR3 DNA reads TGTGCCAGCAGCGTAGAACAGGGGGGTAGCGAGCAGTACTTC.

The V and J genes are TRBV7-6 and TRBJ2-5, with 9 bases identical to TRBD1. The CDR3 consists of 20 residues. Germline assignment: CDR1 SGHVS and CDR2 FNYEAQ. J was trimmed by 2 bases and V by 0 bases; bases with no gene match: 16. This CDR3 is CASSLATAPITGGGQETQYF. The CDR3 nucleotides are TGTGCCAGCAGCTTAGCAACGGCGCCCATTACAGGGGGCGGACAAGAGACCCAGTACTTC.

V and J are TRBV18 and TRBJ2-3; D may be TRBD2 (5 bases). CDR1 and CDR2 from the germline V gene are KGHSH and LQKENI. Trimming removed 3 bases at V and 0 bases at J, with 7 bases between. This CDR3 comprises 14 residues. The CDR3 coding sequence is TGTGCCAGCTCACCCGACTACAGCACAGATACGCAGTATTTT. Its translation is CASSPDYSTDTQYF.

The rearrangement joins TRBV7-9 to TRBJ1-1, with D possibly being TRBD1 (5 bases). There are 14 residues in the CDR3. Trimming cost V 5 bases and J 5 bases, with 15 bases left between them. Germline values: CDR1 SEHNR, CDR2 FQNEAQ (reference sequence). The CDR3 region is CASSKRDSRTEAFF. CDR3 sequence (DNA): TGTGCCAGCAGCAAGAGGGACTCTCGAACTGAAGCTTTCTTT.

J is TRBJ2-7 and V is TRBV27; TRBD1 might be the D (7 bases). The CDR3 extends over 15 amino acids. Trimming took off 0 bases at V and 3 bases at J, with 12 bases between the two ends. The germline CDR1 and CDR2 sequences are MNHEY and SMNVEV (reference sequence). CDR3 protein: CASSLSAGGFYEQYF. The CDR3 DNA is TGTGCCAGCAGTTTATCGGCAGGGGGGTTCTACGAGCAGTACTTC.

The chain employs TRBV30 and TRBJ2-1; possible D gene TRBD2, 6 bases. CDR1 is GTSNPN and CDR2 is SVGIG in the germline V gene (reference sequence). This CDR3 is 15 amino acids long. With 5 bases removed from V and 0 bases from J, the gap between germline ends came to 14 bases. The CDR3 region is CAWGGESSSYNEQFF. The CDR3 nucleotides read TGTGCCTGGGGAGGGGAGTCGAGCTCCTACAATGAGCAGTTCTTC.

The CDR3, as DNA: TGTGCCAGCAGAGGACAGGGGGCGGCTGGCTACACCTTC. The encoded protein is CASRGQGAAGYTF. The V call is TRBV6-4, the J call TRBJ1-2; TRBD1 agrees at 11 bases. The CDR3 loop spans 13 amino acids. Germline loops: CDR1 MRHNA, CDR2 SNTAGT. J was trimmed by 7 bases and V by 6 bases; bases with no gene match: 4.

The J gene is TRBJ2-3, the V gene TRBV7-3; possible D gene TRBD2, 6 bases. CDR3 size: 14 residues. Trimming shortened V by 5 bases and J by 2 bases, and 11 bases separated the two germline ends. Germline CDR1 reads SGHTA; CDR2 reads FQGTGA. CDR3 loop: CASSPRGTTDTQYF. CDR3 nucleotides: TGTGCCAGCAGCCCGCGGGGAACCACAGATACGCAGTATTTT. Full variable domain (outside the CDR3, taken from reference TRBV7-3 and TRBJ2-3): GAGVSQTPSNKVTEKGKYVELRCDPISGHTALYWYRQSLGQGPEFLIYFQGTGAADDSGLPNDRFFAVRPEGSVSTLKIQRTERGDSAVYLCASSPRGTTDTQYFGPGTRLTVL.

This chain uses TRBV6-5 with TRBJ1-2; D is ambiguous. This CDR3 has 13 residues. V lost 0 bases to trimming and J lost 8 bases, with 10 bases between them. Germline V lookup: CDR1 MNHEY, CDR2 SVGAGI. The CDR3 sequence is CASSYSLASGYTF. DNA for the CDR3: TGTGCCAGCAGTTACTCTTTGGCTTCGGGCTACACCTTC.

This chain connects TRBV7-8 to TRBJ2-3; TRBD2 aligns across 7 bases. This CDR3 is built from 15 residues. CDR1 and CDR2 from the germline V gene are SGHVS and FQNEAQ. Trimming cost V 4 bases and J 4 bases; bases outside gene matches: 8. CDR3 bases: TGTGCCAGCAGCTACGGACTAGTTCAGGCAGATACGCAGTATTTT. Protein product: CASSYGLVQADTQYF. Based on the CDR3 plus reference TRBV7-8 and TRBJ2-3, the full variable domain is GAGVSQSPRYKVAKRGQDVALRCDPISGHVSLFWYQQALGQGPEFLTYFQNEAQLDKSGLPSDRFFAERPEGSVSTLKIQRTQQEDSAVYLCASSYGLVQADTQYFGPGTRLTVL.

The chain uses TRBV9 and TRBJ2-1; the D gene is possibly TRBD2 (7 bases). Germline CDR1 and CDR2: SGDLS and YYNGEE. V lost 0 bases and J lost 8, with 15 bases in between. The CDR3 is made up of 15 amino acids. CDR3 sequence: CASSVAGGAWDEQFF. DNA for the CDR3: TGTGCCAGCAGCGTAGCTGGGGGGGCCTGGGATGAGCAGTTCTTC. Drawing the rest from reference TRBV9 and TRBJ2-1, the complete variable domain is DSGVTQTPKHLITATGQRVTLRCSPRSGDLSVYWYQQSLDQGLQFLIQYYNGEERAKGNILERFSAQQFPDLHSELNLSSLELGDSALYFCASSVAGGAWDEQFFGPGTRLTVL.

This chain links TRBV5-4 with TRBJ2-3; D is unresolved. The CDR3 runs to 13 residues. Deletions cut 1 base from V and 4 bases from J, with 7 bases between. Per germline, CDR1 SGHNT and CDR2 YYREEE (reference sequence). CDR3 coding DNA: TGTGCCAGCAGCTTGTCGCGGTCAGATACGCAGTATTTT. Protein: CASSLSRSDTQYF.

V is TRBV29-1 and J is TRBJ1-2; 9 bases map to TRBD1. Losses at the gene ends were 7 bases for V and 8 bases for J; bases not matched to a gene: 5. This CDR3 is built from 11 residues. In germline, CDR1 is SQVTM, CDR2 ANQGSEA. In DNA form, the CDR3 reads TGCAGCGCCGGGACAGGGACCGGCTACACCTTC. It yields the protein CSAGTGTGYTF.

The CDR3 protein is CAWTPGGPNEQYF. CDR3 nucleotide sequence: TGTGCCTGGACTCCGGGGGGGCCGAACGAGCAGTACTTC. The V call is TRBV30, the J call TRBJ2-7; 8 nucleotides match TRBD2. Trimming removed 4 bases from V and 5 bases from J; junction bases left unmatched: 7. The germline V gene has CDR1 GTSNPN and CDR2 SVGIG (reference sequence). CDR3 length: 13 residues. Looking up the rest from reference TRBV30 and TRBJ2-7 gives the full variable domain: SQTIHQWPATLVQPVGSPLSLECTVEGTSNPNLYWYRQAAGRGLQLLFYSVGIGQISSEVPQNLSASRPQDRQFILSSKKLLLSDSGFYLCAWTPGGPNEQYFGPGTRLTVT.

The chain has TRBV6-1 and TRBJ1-4; 9 nucleotides align to TRBD1. In germline, CDR1 is MNHNS, CDR2 SASEGT. V trimming: 0 bases; J trimming: 7 bases; junction bases outside the gene matches: 6. The CDR3 is made up of 16 amino acids. CDR3 DNA: TGTGCCAGCAGTGAAGCTTTGGGACAGGGTAGTGAAAAACTGTTTTTT. Translated: CASSEALGQGSEKLFF.

J is TRBJ2-3 and V is TRBV2; 8 bases line up with TRBD1. CDR1 and CDR2 (germline): SNHLY, FYNNEI. CDR3 size: 15 residues. The ends lost 5 bases at V and 1 base at J; junction bases unmatched: 5. As DNA, the CDR3 is TGTGCCAGCAGTCGGGACAGGCTAGGCACAGATACGCAGTATTTT. Translating gives CASSRDRLGTDTQYF.

This clone was seen once. V gene TRBV4-2 combines with J gene TRBJ2-7, with D hard to call. The CDR3 is 14 residues long. V was pared by 0 bases and J by 2 bases, with 8 bases between. Germline CDR1 reads LGHNA; CDR2 reads YNFKEQ. CDR3 amino acids: CASSQEADTYEQYF. CDR3 DNA: TGTGCCAGCAGCCAAGAGGCAGACACCTACGAGCAGTACTTC.

The CDR3 bases are TGTGCCAGCTCACCTGCGGGGACTAGCACAGATACGCAGTATTTT. Translated: CASSPAGTSTDTQYF. The chain combines TRBV18 with TRBJ2-3, with D tentatively TRBD2 (6 bases). V gave up 3 bases and J gave up 0 bases, with 10 bases separating them. CDR1 and CDR2 (germline): KGHSH, LQKENI. This CDR3 comprises 15 residues. The whole variable domain, remainder taken from reference TRBV18 and TRBJ2-3, is NAGVMQNPRHLVRRRGQEARLRCSPMKGHSHVYWYRQLPEEGLKFMVYLQKENIIDESGMPKERFSAEFPKEGPSILRIQQVVRGDSAAYFCASSPAGTSTDTQYFGPGTRLTVL.

The CDR3 sequence is CASSQTAGANGNTIYF. The CDR3 DNA sequence: TGTGCCAGCAGCCAAACGGCAGGGGCAAATGGAAACACCATATATTTT. The V gene is TRBV4-2, the J gene TRBJ1-3, with a weak D call TRBD1 (6 bases). V lost 2 bases and J lost 3, with 14 bases in between. Germline loops: CDR1 LGHNA, CDR2 YNFKEQ. The CDR3 is 16 residues long.

CDR3 protein: CASSPPTGGAGVNTEAFF. CDR3 nucleotide sequence: TGTGCCAGCAGTCCGCCCACAGGGGGCGCCGGCGTGAACACTGAAGCTTTCTTT. V is TRBV6-2 or TRBV6-3 and J is TRBJ1-1; 9 nucleotides line up with TRBD1. Germline CDR1 MNHEY, CDR2 SVGEGT. This CDR3 has 18 amino acids. Trimming cost V 5 bases and J 0 bases; bases outside gene matches: 13.

The chain links TRBV7-2 to TRBJ1-2, with D unresolved. Germline CDR1 and CDR2: SGHTA and FQGNSA. The V end lost 2 bases, the J end lost 3 bases, and 10 bases lay between the germline ends. This CDR3 has 14 residues. CDR3 in amino acids: CASSLQVADYGYTF. CDR3 nucleotide sequence: TGTGCCAGCAGCTTACAGGTTGCTGACTATGGCTACACCTTC.

The CDR3 loop is CASSQDGGQGAIAYGYTF. CDR3 nucleotides: TGTGCCAGCAGCCAAGATGGGGGACAGGGGGCAATCGCCTATGGCTACACCTTC. The chain carries TRBV4-2 and TRBJ1-2; 12 nucleotides agree with TRBD1. This CDR3 has 18 residues. Trimming removed 0 bases from V and 4 bases from J; junction bases left unmatched: 9. Germline V gene sequence: CDR1 LGHNA, CDR2 YNFKEQ.

This chain joins TRBV19 and TRBJ2-5, with 8 positions matching TRBD1. This CDR3 comprises 15 residues. Germline-derived CDR1 and CDR2 are LNHDA and SQIVND (reference sequence). The V and J ends lost 8 bases and 3 bases, in that order; junction bases with no gene match: 11. DNA of the CDR3: TGTGCCAGTTCCGGCCGGGACAGGAAAAAAGAGACCCAGTACTTC. Translated, it gives CASSGRDRKKETQYF.